This T cell receptor (beta chain) originates from a study of blood T cell repertoires in COVID-19. About the research overall: The United States, Italy and Spain provided the acute and convalescent COVID-19 samples. From T cells, B-cell-depleted T cells, or PBMCs came the material, which was cDNA or gDNA.

Original methodology: How many nucleated cells were present was estimated from reference gene primer amplification. TCRdb's table, derived via immunoSEQ multiplex PCR, lists solely in-frame clones and lacks some. V and J calls and clone size come straight from that table; D and trimming were deduced from the DNA. Of 180,000 or so clones in the sample, about 81% are singletons; the top ten hold almost 8.5%. Trimming removed 6 bases at V and 7 bases at J, with 10 bases between. There are 11 residues in the CDR3. Germline assignment: CDR1 LGHDT and CDR2 YNNKEL (reference sequence). Sequenced input: peripheral blood. The chain combines TRBV3-1 (or the pseudogene TRBV3-2) with TRBJ2-7, with D tentatively TRBD1 (6 bases). This TCR was sampled from a woman in her 70s with acute or convalescent COVID-19. The CDR3 reads CASRGAWEQYF. The DNA for the CDR3 is TGTGCCAGCAGGGGGGCTTGGGAGCAGTACTTC.